This T cell receptor (beta chain) was retrieved from a study of patients and donors after allogeneic stem cell transplantation. From germline, CDR1 is SGHRS and CDR2 YFSETQ. The CDR3 covers 14 residues. The junction had 11 bases not matched to a gene; V was cut back by 7 bases and J by 5 bases. In TCRdb, the RT-PCR reads were re-called with MiXCR into one record per CDR3 protein. The data contain about a million distinct CDR3 sequences, roughly 18% of them singletons. The rearrangement links TRBV5-1 to TRBJ1-1, with 7 bases fitting TRBD1. The sequence came from a human donor who was either an allogeneic HSCT recipient or a stem cell or donor lymphocyte infusion donor (not recorded which). It is not recorded whose cells these are; they may come from a transplant donor. The sequenced sample consisted of blood, either unsorted or a sorted T cell fraction (not recorded which). Written as DNA, the CDR3 is TGCGCCAGCGGGGAGACAGGGCAGAAAACTGAAGCTTTCTTT. It specifies CASGETGQKTEAFF.